This record concerns one T cell receptor (beta chain) sequence. The CDR3 has 13 amino acids. V was pared by 6 bases and J by 6 bases, with 12 bases between. CDR1 and CDR2 from the germline V gene are LGHNT and FRNRAP. Repertoires were generated with immunoSEQ multiplex PCR, while TCRdb's copy carries only in-frame clones and drops some. Of approximately 710,000 clones in the sample, roughly 91% are singletons; the top ten hold 34%. The sample originates from a study of shared clonotypes between healthy human individuals. This sequence was found in a man in his late teens or twenties in good health. Some clones in this sample may be carry-over from other donors' samples. Sequencing used memory CD8+ T cells from PBMCs. Stated subset: CD45RO+ cells pooled with CCR7-negative TemRA cells. The chain couples TRBV12-5 to TRBJ2-1; D may correspond to TRBD1 or TRBD2 (5 bases each). CDR3 residues: CASGQGRPNEQFF. CDR3 DNA sequence: TGTGCTAGTGGCCAGGGACGCCCCAATGAGCAGTTCTTC.